The clone carrying this TCR beta chain has just a few counts. The data derive from a study of response to subunit inactivated influenza vaccine. The CDR3 consists of 10 residues. V was clipped by 6 bases and J by 9 bases, with 6 bases between them. TCRdb processed the RT-PCR reads anew with MiXCR; each CDR3 protein has one entry. The table records about 540,000 distinct CDR3 sequences, around 25% of them present only once. The same sample was also studied in work on T cells expressing NK-cell markers. That paper states: A 5'RACE template switching approach incorporating UMIs was used to make TCR beta cDNA. Unclear, still, was the HCMV specificity of the expanded NKG2C+ T cell clones.

The chain joins TRBV12-3 or TRBV12-4 to TRBJ2-1; D gene unclear. The sample here was CD4+ T cells sorted from PBMCs, taken 12 days after vaccination. The receptor's source is a man aged 50-59 years who received an inactivated influenza vaccine. CDR3 coding DNA: TGTGCCAGCAGCCAGACTGAGCAGTTCTTC. Translated: CASSQTEQFF.